The 28 T cell receptor beta chains reported below all come from one sample, sequenced in a study of early T cells in non-severe SARS-CoV-2 infection listed by TCRdb under 2021. The protocol used for the library was 5' RACE. The sample was run on a NextSeq 500. The public reads were quality trimmed at Q25 with fastp and then assembled into clones with MiXCR by TCRdb, keeping productive beta chains. Each entry is one CDR3 protein sequence, shown with its most common DNA and genes. Counted in this sample were approximately 80,000 distinct CDR3 sequences; 11% of them appeared once. The top ten hold around 12% of the sample. Specimen: whole blood, collected at baseline. These receptors came from an adult who was a healthcare worker with PCR-confirmed SARS-CoV-2 infection or an uninfected control (not recorded which).

The gene calls are TRBV29-1 and TRBJ1-1; the D gene is possibly TRBD1 (6 bases). Germline values: CDR1 SQVTM, CDR2 ANQGSEA. The CDR3 is 14 amino acids. The V end lost 4 bases, the J end lost 11 bases, and 23 bases lay between the germline ends. For the CDR3, the DNA is TGCAGCGTTGTGCAAGCAGGGGACAAGCGGGGGGCTTTCTTT. It translates to CSVVQAGDKRGAFF.

This clonotype came up a few times. V is TRBV20-1 and J is TRBJ2-1, with TRBD2 identical over 8 bases. The V and J ends lost 2 bases and 10 bases, in that order; junction bases with no gene match: 13. The germline V gene encodes CDR1 DFQATT and CDR2 SNEGSKA (reference sequence). The CDR3 totals 15 residues. The CDR3 loop is CSARPQAGGSQEQFF. CDR3 DNA: TGCAGTGCTAGACCCCAGGCGGGGGGCTCCCAAGAGCAGTTCTTC.

A word on this clonotype: This CDR3 is missing its conserved last phenylalanine or tryptophan, likely due to a read error. The chain employs TRBV29-1 and TRBJ2-3; 8 bases are a match to TRBD1. The J segment lost 6 bases and the V segment lost 5 bases, leaving 10 bases of the junction unmatched. The CDR3 has 14 residues. From germline, CDR1 is SQVTM and CDR2 ANQGSEA. The CDR3 here is CSVPLAGGWDTQYY. In DNA form, the CDR3 reads TGCAGCGTTCCCTTGGCAGGGGGCTGGGATACGCAGTATTAT.

This clonotype was observed many times. The CDR3 nucleotides read TGTGCCAGCAGTTACTCGATATTAGTAAGAGTCCGTGAAGCTTTCTTT. Amino acids: CASSYSILVRVREAFF. The rearrangement links TRBV6-6 to TRBJ1-1, with no clear D. Trimming shortened V by 0 bases and J by 7 bases, and 18 bases separated the two germline ends. The CDR3 is 16 amino acids. Germline V gene data show CDR1 as MNHNY and CDR2 as SVGAGI (reference sequence).

This clonotype was observed many times. CDR3 sequence: CASSPLGQWAEQFF. CDR3 bases: TGTGCCAGCAGCCCACTGGGACAGTGGGCTGAGCAGTTCTTC. The chain joins TRBV7-2 to TRBJ2-1; 7 bases fit TRBD1. CDR1 and CDR2 from the germline V gene are SGHTA and FQGNSA. V was pared by 5 bases and J by 9 bases, with 10 bases of the junction left unmatched. The CDR3 has 14 residues. Supplemented by reference TRBV7-2 and TRBJ2-1, the full variable domain reads GAGVSQSPSNKVTEKGKDVELRCDPISGHTALYWYRQSLGQGLEFLIYFQGNSAPDKSGLPSDRFSAERTGGSVSTLTIQRTQQEDSAVYLCASSPLGQWAEQFFGPGTRLTVL.

This clonotype was seen more than once but under ten times. CDR3 sequence reads: CASRLQDAGAFF. CDR3 coding DNA: TGTGCCAGCCGACTCCAAGACGCGGGAGCTTTCTTT. This chain joins TRBV28 and TRBJ1-1; the D is unclear. Trimming removed 8 bases from V and 10 bases from J, with 17 bases in between. Germline V gene sequence: CDR1 MDHEN, CDR2 SYDVKM. This CDR3 comprises 12 residues.

This chain links TRBV7-2 with TRBJ2-3, with a tentative D call TRBD2 (6 bases). V lost 7 bases, J lost 2 bases, and 13 bases lay in between. Germline assignment: CDR1 SGHTA and CDR2 FQGNSA. The CDR3 totals 14 residues. The CDR3 region is CASTMDYTTDTQYF. CDR3 nucleotide sequence: TGTGCCAGCACCATGGACTACACCACAGATACGCAGTATTTT.

This clonotype was seen only a few times. The rearrangement joins TRBV28 to TRBJ2-7; 8 positions agree with TRBD1. J was trimmed by 4 bases and V by 4 bases; bases with no gene match: 6. In germline, CDR1 is MDHEN, CDR2 SYDVKM. The CDR3 spans 14 residues. Here the CDR3 reads CASSWSGTGYEQYF. CDR3 sequence (DNA): TGTGCCAGCAGTTGGTCCGGGACAGGTTACGAGCAGTACTTC. The full variable domain, its missing parts supplied by reference TRBV28 and TRBJ2-7, is DVKVTQSSRYLVKRTGEKVFLECVQDMDHENMFWYRQDPGLGLRLIYFSYDVKMKEKGDIPEGYSVSREKKERFSLILESASTNQTSMYLCASSWSGTGYEQYFGPGTRLTVT.

This clonotype was seen more than once but under ten times. This chain uses TRBV12-3 or TRBV12-4 with TRBJ1-2; D is ambiguous. CDR3 length: 12 residues. V dropped 3 bases and J dropped 5 bases, with 7 bases sitting between them. The CDR3 region is CASSLRLYGYTF. CDR3 in DNA: TGTGCCAGCAGTTTGCGTTTATATGGCTACACCTTC.

This chain links TRBV5-1 with TRBJ1-5, with 7 bases matching TRBD1. Germline V gene data show CDR1 as SGHRS and CDR2 as YFSETQ. This CDR3 region has 15 residues. V was pared by 4 bases and J by 3 bases, with 7 bases of the junction left unmatched. CDR3 nucleotide sequence: TGCGCCAGCAGCCTGGCGGGACAGTTCAATCAGCCCCAGCATTTT. It encodes CASSLAGQFNQPQHF.

The sample holds many counts of this clonotype. The chain combines TRBV12-3 or TRBV12-4 with TRBJ2-5; D is unresolved. Trimming removed 1 base from V and 1 base from J, with 10 bases in between. This CDR3 region has 15 residues. This chain's CDR3 is CASSLGVLTQETQYF. The DNA for the CDR3 is TGTGCCAGCAGTTTAGGGGTACTGACCCAAGAGACCCAGTACTTC.

This clonotype appeared a few times. The chain is built from TRBV7-9 and TRBJ2-1, with D possibly called TRBD1 or TRBD2 (6 bases each). The CDR3 is 16 residues long. Germline V lookup: CDR1 SEHNR, CDR2 FQNEAQ (reference sequence). V was trimmed by 3 bases and J by 7 bases, leaving 19 bases between them. The chain's CDR3 is CASSLDLGQGRNEQFF. Written as DNA, the CDR3 is TGTGCCAGCAGCTTGGATTTGGGACAAGGGAGGAATGAGCAGTTCTTC.

V is TRBV11-2 and J is TRBJ2-2, with unresolved D. V was pared by 2 bases and J by 1 base, with 5 bases between. The V gene's germline CDR1 is SGHAT and CDR2 FQNNGV. The CDR3 loop spans 14 amino acids. The CDR3, as DNA: TGTGCCAGCAGCTTAATGCAGAACACCGGGGAGCTGTTTTTT. Translating gives CASSLMQNTGELFF.

In this sample, this clonotype turned up a few times. The CDR3 loop is CASSPRGQRNTEAFF. Written as DNA, the CDR3 is TGTGCCAGCTCACCTAGGGGACAACGGAACACTGAAGCTTTCTTT. The chain carries TRBV18 and TRBJ1-1, with D perhaps TRBD1 (6 bases). Germline CDR1 reads KGHSH; CDR2 reads LQKENI. V was pared by 3 bases and J by 1 base, with 12 bases between. The length of the CDR3 is 15 residues.

This clonotype was picked up a small number of times. The rearrangement uses TRBV12-3 or TRBV12-4 and TRBJ1-1, with no clear D. CDR3 length: 14 amino acids. The germline V and J ends were trimmed by 3 bases and 6 bases, with 14 bases remaining between them. The DNA of the CDR3 is TGTGCCAGCAGTTTCTTTGGGTCGTGGGCTGAAGCTTTCTTT. It encodes CASSFFGSWAEAFF.

V and J are TRBV20-1 and TRBJ2-1; D unclear. The CDR3 runs 15 residues. The germline V gene encodes CDR1 DFQATT and CDR2 SNEGSKA (reference sequence). V was pared by 4 bases and J by 0 bases, with 13 bases between. The CDR3 is CSATEDGSSYNEQFF. The DNA of the CDR3 is TGCAGTGCTACGGAAGACGGTAGCTCCTACAATGAGCAGTTCTTC.

There are many counts of this clonotype. The V gene is TRBV6-6, the J gene TRBJ1-2, with D tentatively TRBD1 (5 bases). Between the trimmed V and J ends, which lost 7 bases and 4 bases, there was a span of 10 bases. The germline V gene encodes CDR1 MNHNY and CDR2 SVGAGI (reference sequence). CDR3 length equals 12 residues. The CDR3: CASTGLAYGYTF. The CDR3 bases are TGTGCCAGCACAGGGCTAGCCTATGGCTACACCTTC.

The CDR3 DNA reads as TGCGCCAGCAGCTTGGACAGGGTAGAGGATACGCAGTATTTT. Translated: CASSLDRVEDTQYF. The V call is TRBV5-1, the J call TRBJ2-3, with D maybe TRBD1 (6 bases). Germline CDR1 and CDR2: SGHRS and YFSETQ. The CDR3 contains 14 residues. V was pared by 0 bases and J by 6 bases, with 11 bases between.

This clonotype turned up a few times. The V and J genes are TRBV29-1 and TRBJ2-5, with 8 positions matching TRBD2. The CDR3 has 13 residues. Germline values: CDR1 SQVTM, CDR2 ANQGSEA. With V trimmed by 3 bases and J by 3 bases, 3 bases remained unmatched. The CDR3 spells CSVEELAEETQYF. The CDR3 nucleotides are TGCAGCGTTGAGGAACTAGCGGAAGAGACCCAGTACTTC.

V usage is TRBV3-1 and J usage is TRBJ1-6; 8 bases align to TRBD1. The germline V gene has CDR1 LGHDT and CDR2 YNNKEL (reference sequence). The V and J ends lost 1 base and 8 bases, in that order; junction bases with no gene match: 10. This CDR3 has 17 residues. CDR3 sequence: CASSQVGQGLRDSPLHF. The CDR3 coding sequence is TGTGCCAGCAGCCAAGTAGGACAGGGACTTCGAGATTCACCCCTCCACTTT. Drawing the rest from reference TRBV3-1 and TRBJ1-6, the complete variable domain is DTAVSQTPKYLVTQMGNDKSIKCEQNLGHDTMYWYKQDSKKFLKIMFSYNNKELIINETVPNRFSPKSPDKAHLNLHINSLELGDSAVYFCASSQVGQGLRDSPLHFGNGTRLTVT.

This clonotype came up many times. The CDR3 protein is CASSYRGADLEAFF. The CDR3 nucleotides are TGTGCCAGCTCCTACAGAGGGGCAGATCTTGAAGCTTTCTTT. The chain combines TRBV6-6 with TRBJ1-1; TRBD1 is a possible D gene (5 bases). Germline CDR1 MNHNY, CDR2 SVGAGI (reference sequence). CDR3 size: 14 residues. V was pared by 8 bases and J by 7 bases, with 20 bases between.

The genes are TRBV11-2 and TRBJ2-2, with D tentatively TRBD1 or TRBD2 (5 bases each). The V gene's germline CDR1 is SGHAT and CDR2 FQNNGV. CDR3 length equals 15 residues. Trimming pared 2 bases from V and 3 bases from J, leaving 10 bases between. The CDR3 DNA is TGTGCCAGCAGCTTATTACGAGGGGACACCGGGGAGCTGTTTTTT. This encodes CASSLLRGDTGELFF.

This clonotype has a count of ten or more. The gene calls are TRBV5-1 and TRBJ2-1; 9 nucleotides line up with TRBD2. The V gene end was trimmed by 2 bases and the J gene end by 8 bases; junction bases not matched to a gene: 5. The CDR3 has 14 residues. The germline V gene has CDR1 SGHRS and CDR2 YFSETQ. This chain's CDR3 is CASSLAGGPDEQFF. In DNA, the CDR3 is TGCGCCAGCAGCTTAGCGGGGGGCCCTGATGAGCAGTTCTTC.

The chain links TRBV6-5 to TRBJ1-2; D possibly corresponds to TRBD1 (6 bases). CDR1 MNHEY and CDR2 SVGAGI come from the germline V gene. The CDR3 is 13 residues long. V lost 3 bases to trimming and J lost 6 bases, with 11 bases between them. The CDR3 sequence: CASSYAGGHGYTF. In nucleotides, the CDR3 is TGTGCCAGCAGTTATGCCGGGGGGCATGGCTACACCTTC.

The chain combines TRBV27 with TRBJ2-7; 10 nucleotides line up with TRBD1. This CDR3 has 16 amino acids. CDR1 MNHEY and CDR2 SMNVEV come from the germline V gene (reference sequence). V gave up 6 bases and J gave up 2 bases; unmatched junction bases: 10. Here the CDR3 reads CASSFRGQGVTYEQYF. CDR3 DNA: TGTGCCAGCAGCTTCAGAGGACAGGGGGTCACCTACGAGCAGTACTTC.

This clonotype was detected a few times. The V gene is TRBV7-2, the J gene TRBJ2-1, with D perhaps TRBD1 (6 bases). CDR3 length: 15 amino acids. V shed 3 bases and J shed 9 bases, with 18 bases lying between them. Looked up from germline, CDR1 is SGHTA and CDR2 is FQGNSA. The CDR3 nucleotides read TGTGCCAGCAGCTTTGGGGGCCGGGATTGGGGTGAGCAGTTCTTC. It codes for CASSFGGRDWGEQFF.

This clonotype was seen many times. J is TRBJ2-2 and V is TRBV7-9; 10 nucleotides match TRBD2. V lost 4 bases to trimming and J lost 9 bases; unmatched junction nucleotides: 8. There are 15 residues in the CDR3. Germline-derived CDR1 and CDR2 are SEHNR and FQNEAQ (reference sequence). DNA for the CDR3: TGTGCCAGCAGCTCCGGTAGCGGGGGGAACAGGGAGCTGTTTTTT. This codes for CASSSGSGGNRELFF.

In this sample, this clonotype turned up many times. V and J are TRBV9 and TRBJ1-1; D ambiguous. The V gene's germline CDR1 is SGDLS and CDR2 YYNGEE. Trimming shortened V by 4 bases and J by 4 bases, and 11 bases separated the two germline ends. This CDR3 is built from 13 residues. The CDR3 sequence: CASSSQAVTEAFF. CDR3 coding DNA: TGTGCCAGCAGCTCCCAAGCGGTCACTGAAGCTTTCTTT. Supplemented by reference TRBV9 and TRBJ1-1, the full variable domain reads DSGVTQTPKHLITATGQRVTLRCSPRSGDLSVYWYQQSLDQGLQFLIQYYNGEERAKGNILERFSAQQFPDLHSELNLSSLELGDSALYFCASSSQAVTEAFFGQGTRLTVV.